Following are 11 T cell receptor beta chains from one sample sequenced in a study of early T cells in non-severe SARS-CoV-2 infection. TCRdb analysed the 5' RACE reads with MiXCR anew, one entry per CDR3 protein. The table shows 20,000 to 25,000 distinct CDR3 sequences, with about 4.5% occurring only once. The source material was whole blood. The source of these receptors is an adult who was a healthcare worker with PCR-confirmed SARS-CoV-2 infection or an uninfected control (not recorded which).

This clonotype was counted a few times. The chain uses TRBV7-8 and TRBJ2-2; tentatively, D is TRBD1 (6 bases). The V gene's germline CDR1 is SGHVS and CDR2 FQNEAQ. Trimming took 5 bases from V and 7 from J, leaving 20 bases between them. CDR3 length: 16 amino acids. The CDR3 reads CASSEAQGRIRGELFF. The CDR3 DNA follows: TGTGCCAGCAGCGAGGCGCAGGGGCGGATCCGCGGGGAGCTGTTTTTT.

In this sample, this clonotype turned up many times. The chain employs TRBV7-2 and TRBJ2-4, with 13 bases lining up with TRBD2. Trimming cost V 2 bases and J 13 bases; bases outside gene matches: 5. The CDR3 runs 14 residues. Germline V gives CDR1 SGHTA, CDR2 FQGNSA. DNA of the CDR3: TGTGCCAGCAGCTTACTAAGGACTAGCGGGGGACAGTACTTC. Encoded protein: CASSLLRTSGGQYF.

This clonotype came up a few times. V gene TRBV10-2 combines with J gene TRBJ1-2, with 7 bases identical to TRBD1. This CDR3 has 13 residues. The V gene end was trimmed by 5 bases and the J gene end by 8 bases; junction bases not matched to a gene: 8. Germline lookup yields CDR1 WSHSY and CDR2 SAAADI. CDR3 loop: CASSWDSAGGYTF. The CDR3 DNA sequence: TGCGCCAGCAGTTGGGACAGCGCTGGCGGCTACACCTTC.

This CDR3 reads CASSLAGGRAKNIQYF. CDR3 DNA sequence: TGTGCCAGCAGCTTAGCGGGTGGGAGAGCCAAAAACATTCAGTACTTC. The V call is TRBV7-6, the J call TRBJ2-4; a weak D match, TRBD2 (5 bases). The V gene lost 0 bases and the J gene lost 0 bases, with 9 bases spanning the gap. In germline, CDR1 is SGHVS, CDR2 FNYEAQ. This CDR3 region has 16 residues.

The chain has TRBV20-1 and TRBJ2-5, with TRBD1 matching over 10 bases. This CDR3 comprises 15 residues. The germline V gene has CDR1 DFQATT and CDR2 SNEGSKA (reference sequence). V was clipped by 6 bases and J by 5 bases; unmatched bases: 12. DNA of the CDR3: TGCAGTGCCCCTAATTTGGGGACAGGGGACGAGACCCAGTACTTC. This gives the protein CSAPNLGTGDETQYF.

This clonotype was observed at least ten times. V is TRBV5-1 and J is TRBJ2-1, with D perhaps matching TRBD2 (6 bases). The CDR3 is 14 residues long. Germline CDR1 reads SGHRS; CDR2 reads YFSETQ. Trimming took 5 bases from V and 4 from J, leaving 13 bases between them. CDR3 bases: TGCGCCAGCAGTCGGGACTCCTCATACAATGAGCAGTTCTTC. It translates to CASSRDSSYNEQFF.

The chain employs TRBV20-1 and TRBJ2-3, with unresolved D. The CDR3 contains 12 residues. Germline CDR1 is DFQATT and CDR2 is SNEGSKA (reference sequence). The CDR3 is CSARSGTDTQYF. The CDR3 nucleotides read TGCAGCGCCAGGTCTGGCACAGATACGCAGTATTTT.

This clonotype was seen only a few times. The chain joins TRBV7-2 to TRBJ1-2, with unresolved D. CDR3 size: 15 residues. Trimming shortened V by 2 bases and J by 5 bases, and 15 bases separated the two germline ends. Germline CDR1 is SGHTA and CDR2 is FQGNSA. The CDR3 protein is CASSLYSSKSYGYTF. CDR3 bases: TGTGCCAGCAGCTTATACAGCTCCAAGTCGTATGGCTACACCTTC.

In this sample, this clonotype turned up many times. This chain joins TRBV7-2 and TRBJ1-5; maybe TRBD1 (5 bases). Looked up from germline, CDR1 is SGHTA and CDR2 is FQGNSA. V shed 3 bases and J shed 2 bases, with 14 bases lying between them. This CDR3 has 16 amino acids. DNA of the CDR3: TGTGCCAGCAGCTTCCCCCAGGGTGTTGGCAATCAGCCCCAGCATTTT. Its protein is CASSFPQGVGNQPQHF.

This clonotype was counted only a few times. The genes are TRBV12-3 or TRBV12-4 and TRBJ2-3; 14 bases are shared with TRBD2. The CDR3 length is 17 residues. J lost 1 base, V lost 3 bases, and 3 bases had no gene match. CDR3 sequence reads: CASSFRLAGGGTDTQYF. DNA for the CDR3: TGTGCCAGCAGTTTTAGACTAGCGGGAGGGGGCACAGATACGCAGTATTTT.

A few counts support this clonotype. The J gene is TRBJ1-1, the V gene TRBV10-3, with D perhaps TRBD1 (5 bases). Trimming shortened V by 7 bases and J by 6 bases, and 18 bases separated the two germline ends. The CDR3 loop spans 14 amino acids. The germline gives CDR1 ENHRY, CDR2 SYGVKD. CDR3 protein: CAIMAAAGTPEAFF. The DNA for the CDR3 is TGTGCCATCATGGCCGCGGCCGGGACGCCTGAAGCTTTCTTT.